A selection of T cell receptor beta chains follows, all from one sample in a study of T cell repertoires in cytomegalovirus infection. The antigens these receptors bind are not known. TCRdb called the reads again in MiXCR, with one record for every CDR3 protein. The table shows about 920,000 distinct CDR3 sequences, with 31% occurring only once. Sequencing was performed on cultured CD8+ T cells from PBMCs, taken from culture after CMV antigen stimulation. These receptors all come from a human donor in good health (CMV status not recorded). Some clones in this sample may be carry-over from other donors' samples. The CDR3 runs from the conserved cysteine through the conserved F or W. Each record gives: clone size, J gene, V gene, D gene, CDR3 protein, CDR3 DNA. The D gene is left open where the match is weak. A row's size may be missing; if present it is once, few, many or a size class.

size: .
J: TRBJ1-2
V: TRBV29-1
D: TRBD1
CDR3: CSVIPGQGIERGYTF
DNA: TGCAGCGTTATTCCGGGACAGGGGATCGAAAGGGGCTACACCTTC

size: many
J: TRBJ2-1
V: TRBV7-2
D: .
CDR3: CASSLFDVGDNEQFF
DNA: TGTGCCAGCAGCTTATTCGATGTGGGCGACAATGAGCAGTTCTTC

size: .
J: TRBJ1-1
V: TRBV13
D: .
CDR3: CASSPSGPGTEAFF
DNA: TGTGCCAGCAGCCCCAGCGGGCCTGGGACTGAAGCTTTCTTT

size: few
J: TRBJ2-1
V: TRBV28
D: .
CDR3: CASSFAFATGNMVDNEQFF
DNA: TGTGCCAGCAGTTTCGCTTTTGCCACAGGTAATATGGTGGACAATGAGCAGTTCTTC

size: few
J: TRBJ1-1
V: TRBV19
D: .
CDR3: CASTGSEAFF
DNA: TGTGCCAGTACCGGGTCTGAAGCTTTCTTT

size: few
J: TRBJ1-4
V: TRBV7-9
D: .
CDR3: CASSSSGSNEKLFF
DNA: TGTGCCAGCAGTTCGTCAGGGAGCAATGAAAAACTGTTTTTT

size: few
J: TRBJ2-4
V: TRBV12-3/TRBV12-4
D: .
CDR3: CASSLVHLAKNIQYF
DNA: TGTGCCAGCAGTTTAGTCCACTTGGCCAAAAACATTCAGTACTTC

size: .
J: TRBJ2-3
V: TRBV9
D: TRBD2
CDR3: CASSPTGGPPDTQYF
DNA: TGTGCCAGCAGCCCAACGGGGGGGCCACCAGATACGCAGTATTTT

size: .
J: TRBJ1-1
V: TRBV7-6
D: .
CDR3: CASSIGRGEAFF
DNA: TGTGCCAGCAGCATAGGGAGGGGAGAAGCTTTCTTT

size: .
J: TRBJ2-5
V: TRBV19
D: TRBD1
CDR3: CASSLHRGQGETQYF
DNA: TGTGCCAGTAGTTTGCACAGGGGGCAGGGGGAGACCCAGTACTTC

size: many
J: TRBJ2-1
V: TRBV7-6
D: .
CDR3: CASSSTENEQFF
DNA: TGTGCCAGCAGCTCGACCGAGAATGAGCAGTTCTTC

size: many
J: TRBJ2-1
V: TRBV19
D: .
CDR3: CASSIDRGASYNEQFF
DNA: TGTGCCAGTAGTATAGATCGTGGGGCGAGCTACAATGAGCAGTTCTTC

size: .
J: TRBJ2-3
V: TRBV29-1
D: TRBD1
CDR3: CSVEGVTGGAMVDTQYF
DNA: TGCAGCGTTGAAGGGGTAACAGGGGGCGCGATGGTAGATACGCAGTATTTT

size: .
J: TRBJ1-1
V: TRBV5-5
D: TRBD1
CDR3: CASSISGTGGDTEAFF
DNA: TGTGCCAGCAGTATCTCCGGGACAGGCGGTGACACTGAAGCTTTCTTT

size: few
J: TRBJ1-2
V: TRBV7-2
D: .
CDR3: CASSPGRTPVYGYTF
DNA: TGTGCCAGCAGCCCCGGACGAACCCCGGTCTATGGCTACACCTTC

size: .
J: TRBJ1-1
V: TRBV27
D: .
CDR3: CASSSPVEAFF
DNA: TGTGCCAGCAGCTCCCCCGTTGAAGCTTTCTTT

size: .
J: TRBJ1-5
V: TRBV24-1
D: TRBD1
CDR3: CATSDRQGVRNQPQHF
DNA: TGTGCCACCAGTGACCGACAGGGGGTGAGGAATCAGCCCCAGCATTTT

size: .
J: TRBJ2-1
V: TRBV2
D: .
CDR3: CASSESTGNEQFF
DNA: TGTGCCAGCAGTGAAAGTACAGGGAATGAGCAGTTCTTC

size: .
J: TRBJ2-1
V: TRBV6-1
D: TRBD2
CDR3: CASSESPAGVYNEQFF
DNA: TGTGCCAGCAGTGAAAGTCCAGCGGGAGTCTACAATGAGCAGTTCTTC

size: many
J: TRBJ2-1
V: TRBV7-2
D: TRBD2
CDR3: CASSLGLAGGLYNEQFF
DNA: TGTGCCAGCAGCTTAGGTCTAGCGGGGGGGCTCTACAATGAGCAGTTCTTC

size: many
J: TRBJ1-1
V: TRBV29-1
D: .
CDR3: CSVDGGVSAEAFF
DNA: TGCAGCGTTGACGGTGGGGTTAGCGCTGAAGCTTTCTTT

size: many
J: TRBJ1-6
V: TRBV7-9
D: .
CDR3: CASSRNSPLHF
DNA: TGTGCCAGCAGCCGAAATTCACCCCTCCACTTT

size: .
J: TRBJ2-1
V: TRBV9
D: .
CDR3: CASSGGTPYNEQFF
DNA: TGTGCCAGCAGCGGCGGGACCCCCTACAATGAGCAGTTCTTC

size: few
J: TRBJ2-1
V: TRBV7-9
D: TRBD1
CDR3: CASSAGQGRNEQFF
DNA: TGTGCCAGCAGCGCGGGACAGGGGAGGAATGAGCAGTTCTTC

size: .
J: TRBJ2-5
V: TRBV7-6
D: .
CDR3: CASSLAFGLQETQYF
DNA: TGTGCTAGCAGCTTAGCCTTCGGGTTACAAGAGACCCAGTACTTC

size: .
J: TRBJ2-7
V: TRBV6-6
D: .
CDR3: CASSYSSGTSYEQYF
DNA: TGTGCCAGCAGTTACTCTTCAGGGACCTCCTACGAGCAGTACTTC